This T cell receptor (beta chain) was sequenced for a study of cytomegalovirus exposure and HLA in healthy donors. PCR was performed using 60 Vbeta and 13 Jbeta primers. The protocol was immunoSEQ multiplex PCR, while the TCRdb copy is restricted to in-frame clones and leaves out a portion. The sample contains roughly 150,000 clones, roughly 82% of which appear only once. With respect to this clone: The target antigen is unknown.

CDR3 length: 15 residues. The V gene end was trimmed by 6 bases and the J gene end by 7 bases; junction bases not matched to a gene: 11. Per the germline V gene, CDR1 is SNHLY and CDR2 is FYNNEI. Study-wide points: A previous analysis found most TCR beta V segments productive roughly 87% or roughly 30% of the time.

Donors sampled were nominally healthy, though unrecorded immune exposures were likely. The clonotype was recovered from a woman in her 50s in good health and CMV-seropositive. The chain combines TRBV2 with TRBJ2-1; 8 positions match TRBD2. The specimen sequenced was PBMCs. The CDR3 sequence is CASRPLAGGLNEQFF. The CDR3 DNA reads TGTGCCAGCAGGCCCTTGGCGGGGGGCCTAAATGAGCAGTTCTTC.